The present T cell receptor (beta chain) was sequenced within a study of blood T cell repertoires in COVID-19. Background on the study: Either two negative PCRs, clearance, or symptom resolution qualified Cohort 3 donors as recovered.

The CDR3 has 14 amino acids. Unmatched junction bases numbered 4, after V lost 7 bases and J lost 1 base. Germline loops: CDR1 MNHEY, CDR2 SVGAGI. Per the original data handling: Amplification from reference gene primers served as the basis for estimated nucleated cell counts. Sequencing used immunoSEQ multiplex PCR; TCRdb keeps in-frame clones, though not all of them. D and trimming come from the DNA, and the V and J calls and clone size come from that table. The sample lists around 290,000 clones, 88% occurring once. The participants were between about 18 and 90 years old and came from some 25 US areas. Each participant's cohort was designated according to participant-reported clinical history.

The chain is built from TRBV6-5 and TRBJ2-1, with 7 bases matching TRBD2. The sample consisted of PBMCs or T cells enriched from blood (not recorded which). The TCR originated in a woman aged 55-75 years in a cohort exposed to, infected with or recovered from COVID-19 (not recorded which). The CDR3 sequence is CASTGLPSYNEQFF. CDR3 in DNA: TGTGCCAGCACGGGACTACCTTCCTACAATGAGCAGTTCTTC.